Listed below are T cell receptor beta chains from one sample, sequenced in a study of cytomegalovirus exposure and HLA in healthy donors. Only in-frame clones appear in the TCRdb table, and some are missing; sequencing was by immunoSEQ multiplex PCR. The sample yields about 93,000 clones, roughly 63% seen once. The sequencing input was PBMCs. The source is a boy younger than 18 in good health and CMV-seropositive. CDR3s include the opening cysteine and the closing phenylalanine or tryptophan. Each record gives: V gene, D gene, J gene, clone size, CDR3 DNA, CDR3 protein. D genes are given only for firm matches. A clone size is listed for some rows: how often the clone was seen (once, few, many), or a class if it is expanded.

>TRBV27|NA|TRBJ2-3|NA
TGTGCCAGCAGTTTGGGTCAGGATTTCACAGATACGCAGTATTTT
CASSLGQDFTDTQYF
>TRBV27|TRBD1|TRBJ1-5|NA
TGTGCCAGCAGTTTTCCGGGACAGGGGGTTTTAGGCAATCAGCCCCAGCATTTT
CASSFPGQGVLGNQPQHF
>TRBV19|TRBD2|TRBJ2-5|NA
TGTGCCAGTAGTATGTCCGGGGGGGCTCCCGAGACCCAGTACTTC
CASSMSGGAPETQYF
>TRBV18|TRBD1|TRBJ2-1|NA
TGTGCCAGCTCACCAACCGGGACAGGGTACAATGAGCAGTTCTTC
CASSPTGTGYNEQFF
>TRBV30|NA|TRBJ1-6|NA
TGTGCCTGGAGTGTAGGAGAAAATTCACCCCTCCACTTT
CAWSVGENSPLHF
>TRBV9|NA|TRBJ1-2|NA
TGTGCCAGCAGCGTAGAAACCGGAGGTGATGGCTACACCTTC
CASSVETGGDGYTF
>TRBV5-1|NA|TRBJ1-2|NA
TGCGCCAGCAGCTTGGTCAGTTCTAACTATGGCTACACCTTC
CASSLVSSNYGYTF
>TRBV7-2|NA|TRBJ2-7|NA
TGTGCCAGCAGCCCCCCTAGCGTAACCTACGAGCAGTACTTC
CASSPPSVTYEQYF
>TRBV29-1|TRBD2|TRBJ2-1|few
TGCAGCGTTGAAGGGGCTAGCGGGAGTTTGTTAGGTGAGCAGTTCTTC
CSVEGASGSLLGEQFF
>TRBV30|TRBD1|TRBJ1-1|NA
TGTGCCTGGAGCGGACAGGTGGAGCGGTTCTTT
CAWSGQVERFF
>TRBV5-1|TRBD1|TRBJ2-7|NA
TGCGCCAGCAGCTTGGATGGGACAGGGATTTACTACGAGCAGTACTTC
CASSLDGTGIYYEQYF
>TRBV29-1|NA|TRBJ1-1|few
TGCAGCGTTGCCGACACTGAAGCTTTCTTT
CSVADTEAFF
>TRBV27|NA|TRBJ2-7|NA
TGTGCCAGCAGAGCGCAGGGATTCGAGGATTACGAGCAGTACTTC
CASRAQGFEDYEQYF
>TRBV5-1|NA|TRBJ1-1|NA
TGCGCCAGCAGCTTTCCGGGACAACAGAACACTGAAGCTTTCTTT
CASSFPGQQNTEAFF
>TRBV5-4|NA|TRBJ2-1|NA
TGTGCCAGCAGTTCGGGACTGAGGATCAGGGATGAGCAGTTCTTC
CASSSGLRIRDEQFF
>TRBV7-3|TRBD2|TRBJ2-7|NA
TGTGCCAGCAGCCCAGCGGGGGCGAACTACGAGCAGTACTTC
CASSPAGANYEQYF
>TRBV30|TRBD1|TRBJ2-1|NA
TGTGCCTGGACAGGGGGCGCGGGGAACAATGAGCAGTTCTTC
CAWTGGAGNNEQFF
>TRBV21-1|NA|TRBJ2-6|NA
TGTGCCAACATTACAAGGACGGGAAGCTCTGGGGCCAACGTCCTGACTTTC
CANITRTGSSGANVLTF
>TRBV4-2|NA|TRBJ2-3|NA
TGTGCCAGCAGCCAAGAATGGGGACACCTACTTTGGGGTACGCAGTATTTT
CASSQEWGHLLWGTQYF
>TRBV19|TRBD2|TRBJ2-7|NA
TGTGCCAGTAGTAACGGACTAGCGGGAGGCGAGCAGTACTTC
CASSNGLAGGEQYF
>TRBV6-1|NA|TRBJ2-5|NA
TGTGCCAGCAGTGATAGAGAGACCCAGTACTTC
CASSDRETQYF
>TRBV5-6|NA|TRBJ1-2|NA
TGTGCCAGCAGCCCGGGGGGGCCCTTTGGCTACACCTTC
CASSPGGPFGYTF
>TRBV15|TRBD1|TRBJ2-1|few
TGTGCCACCAGTCGGGACAGGGGAACCTACAATGAGCAGTTCTTC
CATSRDRGTYNEQFF
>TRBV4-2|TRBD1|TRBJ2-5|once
TGTGCCAGCAGCCTTGGGACAGGGGATAGAGAGACCCAGTACTTC
CASSLGTGDRETQYF
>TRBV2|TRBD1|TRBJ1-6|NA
TGTGCCACCAGGGGGGAGGCGACCTATAATTCACCCCTCCACTTT
CATRGEATYNSPLHF
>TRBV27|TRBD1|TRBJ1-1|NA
TGTGCCAGCAGTTTCGGACAGGGGGCCTACACTGAAGCTTTCTTT
CASSFGQGAYTEAFF
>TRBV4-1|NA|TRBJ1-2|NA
TGCGCCAGCAGCCCTCAGACGGGAACTAACTATGGCTACACCTTC
CASSPQTGTNYGYTF
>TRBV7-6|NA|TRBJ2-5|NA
TGTGCCAGCAGCCCAGGGTGGGAGACCCAGTACTTC
CASSPGWETQYF
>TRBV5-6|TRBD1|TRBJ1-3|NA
TGTGCCAGCAGCCCATGGACAGGATGGGACCTATTCTCTGGAAACACCATATATTTT
CASSPWTGWDLFSGNTIYF
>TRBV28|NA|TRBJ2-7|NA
TGTGCCAGCACTCTGGGTGGGGGACTCGAGCAGTACTTC
CASTLGGGLEQYF
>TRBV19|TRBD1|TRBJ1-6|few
TGTGCCAGTAGTTCCGGGACAGGGGGCTCACCCCTCCACTTT
CASSSGTGGSPLHF
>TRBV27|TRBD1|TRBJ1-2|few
TGTGCCAGCAGGGACGAAGACAGGGTCCATGGCTACACCTTC
CASRDEDRVHGYTF
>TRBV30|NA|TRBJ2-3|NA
TGTGCCTGGAGTCGCGGTGGGAGTCCAGATACGCAGTATTTT
CAWSRGGSPDTQYF
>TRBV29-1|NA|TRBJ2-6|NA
TGCAGCGTTCTTCTGGGAGAAATCGGGCGAATTCCTACCTCTGGGGCCAACGTCCTGACTTTC
CSVLLGEIGRIPTSGANVLTF
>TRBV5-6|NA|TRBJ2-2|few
TGTGCCAGCAGCTACTTCCCGGCGACAGGGAGGACCGGGGAGCTGTTTTTT
CASSYFPATGRTGELFF
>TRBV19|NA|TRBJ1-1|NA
TGTGCCAGTAGCGACTCCTCTTACACTGAAGCTTTCTTT
CASSDSSYTEAFF
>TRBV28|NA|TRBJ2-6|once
TGTGCCAGCAGTTCCCCGTTTAATTGGGCCAACGTCCTGACTTTC
CASSSPFNWANVLTF
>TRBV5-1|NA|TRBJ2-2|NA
TGCGCCAGCAGCTTGCGTGCCGGGAACACCGGGGAGCTGTTTTTT
CASSLRAGNTGELFF
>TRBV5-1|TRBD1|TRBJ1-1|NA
TGCGCCAGCAGCCAAACAGGGGACAGAAACACTGAAGCTTTCTTT
CASSQTGDRNTEAFF
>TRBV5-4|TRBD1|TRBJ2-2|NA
TGTGCCAGCAGCTTGGAGCCGACAGGGGGGAGGACCGGGGAGCTGTTTTTT
CASSLEPTGGRTGELFF
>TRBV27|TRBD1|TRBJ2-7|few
TGTGCCACCGAAAGCCGTAACGTCGCGATCGGGACAGCCGCCTACGAGCAGTACTTC
CATESRNVAIGTAAYEQYF
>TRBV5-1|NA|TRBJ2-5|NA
TGCGCCAGCAGCTCCCGGGGGTCTGGGGAGACCCAGTACTTC
CASSSRGSGETQYF
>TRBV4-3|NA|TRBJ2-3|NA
TGCGCCAGCAGCCAGAGGGGGGATACGCAGTATTTT
CASSQRGDTQYF
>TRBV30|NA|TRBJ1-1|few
TGTGCCTGGAGTGCAGGAGGCACTGAAGCTTTCTTT
CAWSAGGTEAFF
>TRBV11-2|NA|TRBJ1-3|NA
TGTGCCAGCAGCTTGACAGAGTCTGGAAACACCATATATTTT
CASSLTESGNTIYF
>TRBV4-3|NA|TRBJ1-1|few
TGCGCCAGCAGCCAAGAGCGCGGGGGCTACACTGAAGCTTTCTTT
CASSQERGGYTEAFF
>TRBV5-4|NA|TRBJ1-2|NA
TGTGCCAGCAGCTTGGAGGGAAGGGGTGGCTACACCTTC
CASSLEGRGGYTF
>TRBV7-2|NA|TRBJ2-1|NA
TGTGCCAGCAGCTTAGGTTTTGGCGGGACCAATGAGCAGTTCTTC
CASSLGFGGTNEQFF
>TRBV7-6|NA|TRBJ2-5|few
TGTGCCAGCAGCTCCCGGGGGACCCAGTACTTC
CASSSRGTQYF